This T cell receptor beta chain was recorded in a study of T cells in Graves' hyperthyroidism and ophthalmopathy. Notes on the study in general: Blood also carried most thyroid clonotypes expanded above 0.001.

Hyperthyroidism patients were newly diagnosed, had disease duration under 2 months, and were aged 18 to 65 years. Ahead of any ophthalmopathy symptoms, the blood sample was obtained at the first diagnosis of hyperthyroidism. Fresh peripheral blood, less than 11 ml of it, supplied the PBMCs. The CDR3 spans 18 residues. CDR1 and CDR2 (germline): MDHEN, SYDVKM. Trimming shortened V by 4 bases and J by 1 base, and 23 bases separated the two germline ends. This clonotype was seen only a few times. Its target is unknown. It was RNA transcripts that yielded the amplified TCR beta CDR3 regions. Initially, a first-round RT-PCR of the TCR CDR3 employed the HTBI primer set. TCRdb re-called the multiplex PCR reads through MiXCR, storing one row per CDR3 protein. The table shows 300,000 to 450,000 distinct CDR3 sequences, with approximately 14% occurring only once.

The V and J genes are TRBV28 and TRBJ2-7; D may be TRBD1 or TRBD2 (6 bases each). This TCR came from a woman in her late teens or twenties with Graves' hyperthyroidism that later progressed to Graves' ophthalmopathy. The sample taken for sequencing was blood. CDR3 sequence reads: CASSSNRRWGALSYEQYF. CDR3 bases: TGTGCCAGCAGTTCGAACAGGAGGTGGGGGGCACTTTCCTACGAGCAGTACTTC. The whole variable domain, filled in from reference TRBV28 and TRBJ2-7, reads DVKVTQSSRYLVKRTGEKVFLECVQDMDHENMFWYRQDPGLGLRLIYFSYDVKMKEKGDIPEGYSVSREKKERFSLILESASTNQTSMYLCASSSNRRWGALSYEQYFGPGTRLTVT.